This TCR beta chain came from a study of immune characterization of retroperitoneal liposarcoma. TCRdb ran MiXCR on the PCR reads and lists one entry per CDR3 protein. The profile shows 10,000 or so distinct CDR3 sequences, under 35% of them singletons. Trimming cost V 4 bases and J 4 bases, with 14 bases left between them. The CDR3 length is 15 residues. This TCR was sampled from a male donor with retroperitoneal liposarcoma. Sample: tumor tissue. The chain carries TRBV12-3 or TRBV12-4 and TRBJ2-1; D gene unclear. This chain's CDR3 is CASSSVHNGYNEQFF. The CDR3 bases are TGTGCCAGCAGTTCCGTCCACAACGGGTACAATGAGCAGTTCTTC.